This TCR beta chain was documented in a study of blood T cell repertoires in COVID-19. In the study overall: Samples taken during acute and convalescent COVID-19 were collected in the United States, Italy and Spain.

Germline trimming cut 6 bases from V and 6 bases from J; bases unmatched to any gene: 10. Germline CDR1 reads MNHEY; CDR2 reads SVGAGI. The CDR3 consists of 14 residues. Source study methods: Quantification of nucleated cells was approximated via reference gene primer amplification. Libraries were prepared by immunoSEQ multiplex PCR; TCRdb keeps only in-frame clonotypes and omits some of them. V and J calls plus clone size are reproduced from that table; the DNA served to infer D and trimming. The sample shows about 180,000 clones, less than 85% of them seen only once. Sequencing was done on a sample of peripheral blood. This rearrangement joins TRBV6-5 to TRBJ2-7, with 8 bases that match TRBD2. The source of this sequence is a human donor in a cohort sampled during active COVID-19. As DNA, the CDR3 is TGTGCCAGCAGATCCTCAGCGGGGGTGGGCGAGCAGTACTTC. This encodes CASRSSAGVGEQYF.